This section outlines one TCR beta chain sequence together with its context. V lost 6 bases, J lost 2 bases, and 14 bases lay in between. This CDR3 region has 14 residues. Germline V CDR1 and CDR2: MNHEY, SVGAGI. This record belongs to a study of T cell changes during pregnancy in multiple sclerosis. Here immunoSEQ multiplex PCR was the method, and the copy in TCRdb shows in-frame clones only, minus some. In the table there are 65,000 to 95,000 clones, 94% of which are singletons. This clonotype originated in a female donor in good health, enrolled as a control in a pregnancy study. The specimen comprised peripheral blood, sampled in the second trimester of pregnancy. This sequence joins TRBV6-5 and TRBJ2-7, with D perhaps matching TRBD2 (6 bases). The chain's CDR3 is CASSRGTGAYEQYF. The CDR3 nucleotides are TGTGCCAGCAGCCGGGGCACGGGGGCCTACGAGCAGTACTTC.